These 4 T cell receptor beta chains originate from one sample sequenced in a study of T cell changes during pregnancy in multiple sclerosis. Repertoires were generated with immunoSEQ multiplex PCR, while TCRdb's copy carries only in-frame clones and drops some. The table lists about 17,000 clones, 88% of them singletons. Sequencing was performed on CD8+ T cells from peripheral blood mononuclear cells, taken after pregnancy. The receptors shown here come from a female donor in good health, enrolled as a control in a pregnancy study.

The rearrangement links TRBV15 to TRBJ1-2, with D perhaps TRBD1 (6 bases). V lost 1 base and J 1 base, leaving 13 bases between the germline ends. This CDR3 spans 16 amino acids. CDR1 is LNHNV and CDR2 is YYDKDF in the germline V gene (reference sequence). The CDR3, as DNA: TGTGCCACCAGCAGAGTAGGGGGGAGGGATAACTATGGCTACACCTTC. Residues: CATSRVGGRDNYGYTF. The variable domain in full, completed from reference TRBV15 and TRBJ1-2, reads DAMVIQNPRYQVTQFGKPVTLSCSQTLNHNVMYWYQQKSSQAPKLLFHYYDKDFNNEADTPDNFQSRRPNTSFCFLDIRSPGLGDTAMYLCATSRVGGRDNYGYTFGSGTRLTVV.

This clone was counted a single time. This chain uses TRBV6-5 with TRBJ2-2, with D perhaps matching TRBD2 (5 bases). Germline CDR1 and CDR2: MNHEY and SVGAGI. The V and J ends lost 2 bases and 1 base respectively, with 5 bases between them. The CDR3 covers 14 residues. CDR3 DNA sequence: TGTGCCAGCAGTTACAGCGGGAACACCGGGGAGCTGTTTTTT. Amino acid sequence: CASSYSGNTGELFF.

J is TRBJ2-2 and V is TRBV6-1; D is unresolved. This CDR3 is built from 12 residues. The V end lost 11 bases, the J end lost 7 bases, and 14 bases lay between the germline ends. CDR1 is MNHNS, CDR2 SASEGT, per germline. The CDR3 coding sequence is TGTGCCGATAAGGCGGTTGACGGGGAGCTGTTTTTT. Translation: CADKAVDGELFF.

The chain joins TRBV4-1 to TRBJ1-2; D ambiguous. V was cut by 0 bases and J by 5 bases, with 7 bases left in between. Germline CDR1 MGHRA, CDR2 YSYEKL. The CDR3 spans 13 residues. The CDR3 DNA follows: TGCGCCAGCAGCCAAGATTCGAGTTATGGCTACACCTTC. The encoded protein is CASSQDSSYGYTF.